This TCR beta chain was retrieved from a study of cytomegalovirus exposure and HLA in healthy donors. As for the study in general: Approximately 85 million unique TCRs from HLA-typed donors were held in an early data release.

PCR was performed using 60 Vbeta and 13 Jbeta primers. Sequenced by immunoSEQ multiplex PCR; TCRdb stores in-frame clones only, minus some. The table includes 150,000 to 200,000 clones, approximately 80% detected once. The CDR3 length is 12 residues. From germline, CDR1 is GTSNPN and CDR2 SVGIG (reference sequence). Trimming cost V 6 bases and J 0 bases, with 6 bases left between them. This chain connects TRBV30 to TRBJ1-3; D is unresolved. The receptor's source is a woman in her forties in good health and CMV-seropositive. The sequencing input was PBMCs. Here the CDR3 DNA reads TGTGCCTGCCCAGGCTCTGGAAACACCATATATTTT. Translation: CACPGSGNTIYF.